The 20 T cell receptor beta chains given below trace back to one sample, sequenced in a study of chemoradiotherapy in HPV16-positive cancers. Produced via immunoSEQ multiplex PCR; TCRdb's table is partial and in-frame only. The repertoire has some 980 clones, roughly 80% of them found once; the top ten carry around 4%. The sample here was tumor tissue, taken from a patient who underwent chemoradiotherapy. The origin of the receptors is a human donor with HPV-associated anogenital cancer.

The chain combines TRBV6-6 with TRBJ1-4, with 7 nucleotides matching TRBD1. Germline V CDR1 and CDR2: MNHNY, SVGAGI (reference sequence). The CDR3 runs 12 residues. Trimming removed 5 bases from V and 10 bases from J; junction bases left unmatched: 4. The CDR3 DNA is TGTGCCAGCAGTACTCCAGGGGGAAAACTGTTTTTT. It codes for CASSTPGGKLFF.

This clone was detected only once. The V gene is TRBV9, the J gene TRBJ2-2; D ambiguous. This CDR3 is built from 15 residues. V lost 0 bases and J 0 bases, leaving 6 bases between the germline ends. Germline CDR1 and CDR2: SGDLS and YYNGEE. CDR3 coding DNA: TGTGCCAGCAGCGTAGATTTGCCGAACACCGGGGAGCTGTTTTTT. Its translation is CASSVDLPNTGELFF.

This chain uses TRBV21-1 with TRBJ2-7; the table assigns TRBD2, which was not confirmed against the DNA. TRBV21-1 is labeled a pseudogene. The length of the CDR3 is 16 residues. The CDR3 is CASSMSLAESSYEQYF. CDR3 coding DNA: TGTGCCAGCAGCATGAGCCTAGCGGAGAGCTCCTACGAGCAGTACTTC.

The V gene is TRBV6-1, the J gene TRBJ1-6, with 8 bases that match TRBD1. The length of the CDR3 is 15 residues. Germline-derived CDR1 and CDR2 are MNHNS and SASEGT. V gave up 4 bases and J gave up 7 bases; unmatched junction bases: 6. The CDR3 reads CASSVTGTGNSPLHF. Here the CDR3 DNA reads TGTGCCAGCAGTGTAACCGGGACAGGCAATTCACCCCTCCACTTT.

The chain recombines TRBV5-1 with TRBJ1-1; tentative D call: TRBD1 (6 bases). Germline assignment: CDR1 SGHRS and CDR2 YFSETQ. This CDR3 contains 13 residues. V was trimmed by 4 bases and J by 6 bases, leaving 13 bases between them. The CDR3 DNA follows: TGCGCCAGCAGCCAGGACAGTTCCGCTGAAGCTTTCTTT. It translates to CASSQDSSAEAFF. The full variable domain, its missing parts supplied by reference TRBV5-1 and TRBJ1-1, is KAGVTQTPRYLIKTRGQQVTLSCSPISGHRSVSWYQQTPGQGLQFLFEYFSETQRNKGNFPGRFSGRQFSNSRSEMNVSTLELGDSALYLCASSQDSSAEAFFGQGTRLTVV.

The chain recombines TRBV2 with TRBJ2-6; 7 bases agree with TRBD2. Unmatched junction bases numbered 0, after V lost 4 bases and J lost 0 bases. The CDR3 is made up of 15 amino acids. Germline loops: CDR1 SNHLY, CDR2 FYNNEI. The CDR3 loop is CASSGGGSGANVLTF. CDR3 DNA sequence: TGTGCCAGCAGTGGCGGGGGCTCTGGGGCCAACGTCCTGACTTTC. Full variable domain (missing parts from reference TRBV2 and TRBJ2-6): EPEVTQTPSHQVTQMGQEVILRCVPISNHLYFYWYRQILGQKVEFLVSFYNNEISEKSEIFDDQFSVERPDGSNFTLKIRSTKLEDSAMYFCASSGGGSGANVLTFGAGSRLTVL.

The chain uses TRBV19 and TRBJ1-5; no firm D call. The CDR3 has 13 amino acids. Trimming stripped 5 bases from V and 5 bases from J, with 10 bases between. Germline-derived CDR1 and CDR2 are LNHDA and SQIVND (reference sequence). CDR3 protein: CASSFNADQPQHF. The DNA of the CDR3 is TGTGCCAGTAGTTTCAATGCGGATCAGCCCCAGCATTTT.

In its sample, this clone was seen a few times. V and J are TRBV9 and TRBJ1-3; no definite D call. CDR1 and CDR2 from the germline V gene are SGDLS and YYNGEE. CDR3 length: 11 amino acids. V was cut by 6 bases and J by 3 bases, with 4 bases left in between. CDR3 protein: CASTGGNTIYF. CDR3 DNA: TGTGCCAGCACCGGTGGAAACACCATATATTTT.

This clone was seen only a few times. V usage is TRBV5-6 and J usage is TRBJ2-7; 8 positions agree with TRBD2. With V trimmed by 2 bases and J by 5 bases, 6 bases remained unmatched. Germline V gives CDR1 SGHDT, CDR2 YYEEEE. The length of the CDR3 is 14 residues. The CDR3 protein is CASSFPGGPNEQYF. The CDR3 nucleotides read TGTGCCAGCAGCTTCCCGGGGGGGCCCAACGAGCAGTACTTC.

The V call is TRBV7-9, the J call TRBJ2-1; 10 nucleotides line up with TRBD2. V was clipped by 2 bases and J by 4 bases; unmatched bases: 11. CDR1 is SEHNR, CDR2 FQNEAQ, per germline (reference sequence). The CDR3 has 18 residues. The CDR3 DNA follows: TGTGCCAGCAGCTTAACTGGTCTCGTTAGCGGGAGGTACAATGAGCAGTTCTTC. Amino acids: CASSLTGLVSGRYNEQFF.

The DNA of the CDR3 is TGCGCCAGCAGCTCCTCCACTAGCGGGGGGGCCATTGAGCAGTTCTTC. Amino acids: CASSSSTSGGAIEQFF. The V gene is TRBV5-1, the J gene TRBJ2-1, with TRBD2 matching over 13 bases. With 3 bases clipped from V and 9 bases from J, the junction kept 9 bases outside the gene matches. The germline V gene encodes CDR1 SGHRS and CDR2 YFSETQ. CDR3 length: 16 residues.

DNA of the CDR3: TGTGCCAGCAGCTTAGCGCAGGGGGGAAACACCATATATTTT. Translated: CASSLAQGGNTIYF. This chain links TRBV7-2 with TRBJ1-3; a possible D gene is TRBD1 (6 bases). Trimming pared 0 bases from V and 4 bases from J, leaving 7 bases between. CDR1 SGHTA and CDR2 FQGNSA come from the germline V gene. This CDR3 is 14 amino acids long.

The rearrangement links TRBV19 to TRBJ1-2, with D possibly being TRBD1 (6 bases). The V end was cut by 7 bases, the J end by 2 bases, with 11 bases between. Germline-derived CDR1 and CDR2 are LNHDA and SQIVND (reference sequence). The CDR3 loop spans 13 amino acids. This chain's CDR3 is CASNRGGNYGYTF. The CDR3 DNA is TGTGCCAGTAATCGCGGGGGCAACTATGGCTACACCTTC.

The V call is TRBV18, the J call TRBJ1-3; no clear D gene. The CDR3 length is 15 residues. Germline values: CDR1 KGHSH, CDR2 LQKENI. V gave up 2 bases and J gave up 0 bases, with 8 bases separating them. The CDR3 here is CASSPEQSSGNTIYF. CDR3 sequence (DNA): TGTGCCAGCTCACCAGAACAGTCCTCTGGAAACACCATATATTTT.

The chain has TRBV2 and TRBJ2-4; TRBD2 agrees at 15 bases. This CDR3 is built from 19 residues. Trimming at V came to 6 bases and at J to 2 bases, leaving 11 bases not matched to a gene. Germline loops: CDR1 SNHLY, CDR2 FYNNEI. DNA of the CDR3: TGTGCCAGCAGCCTTCGCGGACTAGCGGGAGGGCTGACCAAAAACATTCAGTACTTC. Translated, it gives CASSLRGLAGGLTKNIQYF. The full variable domain, with the rest looked up from reference TRBV2 and TRBJ2-4, is EPEVTQTPSHQVTQMGQEVILRCVPISNHLYFYWYRQILGQKVEFLVSFYNNEISEKSEIFDDQFSVERPDGSNFTLKIRSTKLEDSAMYFCASSLRGLAGGLTKNIQYFGAGTRLSVL.

The chain links TRBV5-1 to TRBJ2-1, with 9 positions matching TRBD2. From germline, CDR1 is SGHRS and CDR2 YFSETQ. The CDR3 has 16 amino acids. V lost 2 bases and J lost 6; bases outside the gene matches: 9. The DNA for the CDR3 is TGCGCCAGCAGCTTAGGAGCGGGAGGCCCTGGCAATGAGCAGTTCTTC. It codes for CASSLGAGGPGNEQFF.

This chain links TRBV6-1 with TRBJ1-2; D may be TRBD1 (6 bases). Deletions cut 2 bases from V and 2 bases from J, with 12 bases between. In germline, CDR1 is MNHNS, CDR2 SASEGT. CDR3 length: 15 amino acids. CDR3 amino acids: CASSERGGANYGYTF. The CDR3 DNA reads TGTGCCAGCAGTGAAAGGGGGGGAGCGAACTATGGCTACACCTTC.

This chain connects TRBV5-1 to TRBJ1-3; D unresolved. Germline V gives CDR1 SGHRS, CDR2 YFSETQ. V was shortened by 0 bases and J by 4 bases, with 5 bases between the two germline ends. This CDR3 region has 13 residues. CDR3 DNA sequence: TGCGCCAGCAGCTTGGACGTAGGAAACACCATATATTTT. Residues: CASSLDVGNTIYF.

This sequence joins TRBV9 and TRBJ2-4; TRBD2 is a possible D gene (6 bases). This CDR3 comprises 16 residues. V lost 4 bases and J 8 bases, leaving 22 bases between the germline ends. The germline V gene encodes CDR1 SGDLS and CDR2 YYNGEE. As DNA, the CDR3 is TGTGCCAGCAGCTCAGTGGAGGGGACTGAAAGAGACATTCAGTACTTC. Its protein is CASSSVEGTERDIQYF.

The chain links TRBV30 to TRBJ1-2; 12 bases are a match to TRBD1. The CDR3 runs 16 residues. Germline lookup yields CDR1 GTSNPN and CDR2 SVGIG (reference sequence). Germline trimming cut 4 bases from V and 4 bases from J; bases unmatched to any gene: 10. This CDR3 is CAWTLVGQGAIYGYTF. CDR3 in DNA: TGTGCCTGGACCCTGGTGGGACAGGGGGCAATCTATGGCTACACCTTC.